A single sample is the source of the 27 T cell receptor beta chains below, sequenced in a study of T cell responses to AZD1222 COVID-19 vaccine. Profiling relied on immunoSEQ multiplex PCR, and the TCRdb table lists in-frame clones only, not all of them. The data show roughly 190,000 clones, just over 90% seen once. Specimen: peripheral blood, collected 28 days after the second AZD1222 dose. These receptors all stem from an adult who received the AZD1222 COVID-19 vaccine.

The chain carries TRBV6-6 and TRBJ1-1; D gene ambiguous. Germline values: CDR1 MNHNY, CDR2 SVGAGI (reference sequence). CDR3 size: 14 residues. Trimming removed 0 bases from V and 2 bases from J, with 7 bases in between. The CDR3 nucleotides are TGTGCCAGCAGTTACTCCGGAAGAAACACTGAAGCTTTCTTT. Amino acid sequence: CASSYSGRNTEAFF.

The CDR3 region has the DNA TGTGCCAGCAGTTTACTTAGCGGGAGTGGCACAGATACGCAGTATTTT. Protein sequence: CASSLLSGSGTDTQYF. The chain combines TRBV28 with TRBJ2-3; 9 bases are shared with TRBD2. This CDR3 is 16 amino acids long. CDR1 and CDR2 (germline): MDHEN, SYDVKM. V lost 2 bases and J lost 1; bases outside the gene matches: 4.

Here the CDR3 DNA reads TGCGCCAGCAGCCAATCCCCGTCCCTAGCGGGAGGGCAGGGTGAGCAGTTCTTC. Its protein product is CASSQSPSLAGGQGEQFF. The chain uses TRBV4-3 and TRBJ2-1; TRBD2 matches at 12 bases. Per germline, CDR1 LGHNA and CDR2 YSLEER. This CDR3 spans 18 amino acids. The V gene end was trimmed by 2 bases and the J gene end by 9 bases; junction bases not matched to a gene: 14.

This chain joins TRBV5-6 and TRBJ2-3; 7 nucleotides line up with TRBD2. This CDR3 is 14 amino acids long. The V and J ends lost 4 bases and 0 bases, in that order; junction bases with no gene match: 2. Germline V gene lookup returns CDR1 SGHDT and CDR2 YYEEEE. CDR3 DNA: TGTGCCAGCAGCCGGCGGGGGAGCACAGATACGCAGTATTTT. It specifies CASSRRGSTDTQYF.

The rearrangement joins TRBV12-3 or TRBV12-4 to TRBJ1-4, with D unresolved. V was shortened by 2 bases and J by 8 bases, with 6 bases between the two germline ends. The CDR3 length is 12 residues. As DNA, the CDR3 is TGTGCCAGCAGTTTATCCCCCGAAAAACTGTTTTTT. It encodes CASSLSPEKLFF.

The chain has TRBV7-9 and TRBJ2-3; the match to TRBD1 covers 7 bases. The CDR3 sequence is 12 residues long. V dropped 5 bases and J dropped 6; count of bases not matched to a gene: 2. Germline CDR1 SEHNR, CDR2 FQNEAQ (reference sequence). CDR3 protein: CASSLQGDTQYF. CDR3 nucleotide sequence: TGTGCCAGCAGCCTACAGGGGGATACGCAGTATTTT.

This clone was recorded once. The V call is TRBV18, the J call TRBJ2-7; 7 bases are shared with TRBD1. Trimming at V came to 1 base and at J to 2 bases, leaving 5 bases not matched to a gene. CDR1 and CDR2 (germline): KGHSH, LQKENI. The CDR3 totals 15 residues. The CDR3 DNA follows: TGTGCCAGCTCACCACAGGGGGCTACTCCCTACGAGCAGTACTTC. Protein: CASSPQGATPYEQYF.

V is TRBV27 and J is TRBJ2-3; 7 bases fit TRBD1. With V trimmed by 3 bases and J by 2 bases, 8 bases remained unmatched. Germline CDR1 is MNHEY and CDR2 is SMNVEV (reference sequence). The CDR3 spans 16 residues. CDR3 coding DNA: TGTGCCAGCAGTTTCCTCGACAGGGTAAACACAGATACGCAGTATTTT. This sequence encodes CASSFLDRVNTDTQYF.

The chain combines TRBV7-9 with TRBJ2-7, with D unclear. The CDR3 is 14 residues long. V was cut by 5 bases and J by 1 base, with 12 bases left in between. Per the germline V gene, CDR1 is SEHNR and CDR2 is FQNEAQ (reference sequence). The CDR3 sequence is CASSTSYGSYEQYF. CDR3 bases: TGTGCCAGCAGCACCTCCTACGGTTCCTACGAGCAGTACTTC.

The chain employs TRBV28 and TRBJ2-3, with D hard to call. Germline CDR1 reads MDHEN; CDR2 reads SYDVKM. The CDR3 has 14 residues. Trimming pared 7 bases from V and 1 base from J, leaving 12 bases between. CDR3 coding DNA: TGTGCCAGCACCCCTCTAGGGCGCACAGATACGCAGTATTTT. Translation: CASTPLGRTDTQYF.

This chain uses TRBV5-1 with TRBJ2-1; 8 bases are a match to TRBD2. V lost 2 bases and J lost 6; bases outside the gene matches: 7. CDR1 and CDR2 (germline): SGHRS, YFSETQ. The CDR3 contains 15 residues. The CDR3 DNA is TGCGCCAGCAGCTTTACTAGCGGAGGGGGCAATGAGCAGTTCTTC. This encodes CASSFTSGGGNEQFF.

The chain carries TRBV2 and TRBJ2-1; TRBD2 aligns across 13 bases. The germline V gene encodes CDR1 SNHLY and CDR2 FYNNEI. The CDR3 runs to 15 residues. The V gene end was trimmed by 7 bases and the J gene end by 8 bases; junction bases not matched to a gene: 8. In nucleotides, the CDR3 is TGTGCCAGCAATAAGGGACTAGCGGGACGCTATGAGCAGTTCTTC. Translation gives CASNKGLAGRYEQFF.

V usage is TRBV7-8 and J usage is TRBJ2-2; 11 bases are a match to TRBD2. Trimming cost V 2 bases and J 6 bases; bases outside gene matches: 5. The CDR3 is made up of 16 amino acids. Per the germline V gene, CDR1 is SGHVS and CDR2 is FQNEAQ. This CDR3 is CASSLSLAGGPGELFF. The CDR3 DNA reads as TGTGCCAGCAGCTTATCGCTAGCGGGGGGACCCGGGGAGCTGTTTTTT.

Only one count was recorded for this clone. This chain links TRBV28 with TRBJ2-7; no reliable D call. V was clipped by 6 bases and J by 0 bases, with 15 bases between them. The CDR3 runs to 15 residues. CDR1 is MDHEN and CDR2 is SYDVKM in the germline V gene. The CDR3 sequence: CASSSLPSSSYEQYF. In DNA, the CDR3 is TGTGCCAGCAGCTCATTACCCAGTAGCTCCTACGAGCAGTACTTC.

V gene TRBV18 combines with J gene TRBJ2-7; 7 bases fit TRBD1. Germline assignment: CDR1 KGHSH and CDR2 LQKENI. The CDR3 runs to 17 residues. Trimming at V came to 1 base and at J to 3 bases, leaving 12 bases not matched to a gene. This CDR3 is CASSPLPLDRDSYEQYF. The CDR3 nucleotides read TGTGCCAGCTCACCACTTCCGCTTGACCGGGACAGCTACGAGCAGTACTTC.

This rearrangement joins TRBV6-2 or TRBV6-3 to TRBJ2-1; D is unclear. Germline loops: CDR1 MNHEY, CDR2 SVGEGT. V was clipped by 6 bases and J by 5 bases, with 11 bases between them. The CDR3 has 13 residues. The CDR3 DNA reads TGTGCCAGCAGCCTGGACGTACACAATGAGCAGTTCTTC. It encodes CASSLDVHNEQFF.

This rearrangement joins TRBV7-3 to TRBJ1-1; D is possibly TRBD1 (6 bases). Looked up from germline, CDR1 is SGHTA and CDR2 is FQGTGA. There are 13 residues in the CDR3. V was shortened by 5 bases and J by 3 bases, with 10 bases between the two germline ends. The CDR3 here is CASSQAGDTEAFF. The DNA for the CDR3 is TGTGCCAGCAGCCAGGCAGGGGACACTGAAGCTTTCTTT.

This chain's CDR3 is CASSLRTGRGMNTEAFF. In nucleotides, the CDR3 is TGTGCCAGCAGTCTAAGAACAGGGAGGGGGATGAACACTGAAGCTTTCTTT. V gene TRBV7-2 combines with J gene TRBJ1-1; D perhaps matches TRBD1 (6 bases). This CDR3 is 17 amino acids long. Trimming took 6 bases from V and 0 from J, leaving 20 bases between them. Germline CDR1 and CDR2: SGHTA and FQGNSA.

The chain combines TRBV11-2 with TRBJ2-5, with 11 bases matching TRBD2. Germline CDR1 is SGHAT and CDR2 is FQNNGV. Unmatched junction bases numbered 12, after V lost 1 base and J lost 5 bases. CDR3 length equals 18 residues. In DNA, the CDR3 is TGTGCCAGCAGCTTAGTAGTCGGGGGTAGCGGGAGGGCGGAGACCCAGTACTTC. It codes for CASSLVVGGSGRAETQYF.

The J gene is TRBJ2-1, the V gene TRBV28, with 9 bases lining up with TRBD2. The length of the CDR3 is 12 residues. Trimming took 4 bases from V and 10 from J; bases not matched to a gene: 2. CDR1 is MDHEN, CDR2 SYDVKM, per germline. This chain's CDR3 is CASSSGLAEQFF. The CDR3 coding sequence is TGTGCCAGCAGTTCGGGACTAGCCGAGCAGTTCTTC.

This clone appeared a single time. The chain is built from TRBV3-1 (or the pseudogene TRBV3-2) and TRBJ2-7; TRBD1 matches at 9 bases. The V gene end was trimmed by 5 bases and the J gene end by 5 bases; junction bases not matched to a gene: 19. CDR1 and CDR2 (germline): LGHDT, YNNKEL (reference sequence). The CDR3 length is 18 residues. CDR3: CASSFRMGTGKRSDEQYF. In DNA, the CDR3 is TGTGCCAGCAGCTTCCGCATGGGGACAGGGAAACGGTCCGACGAGCAGTACTTC.

This rearrangement joins TRBV9 to TRBJ1-2, with a tentative D call TRBD1 (5 bases). Trimming shortened V by 3 bases and J by 3 bases, and 15 bases separated the two germline ends. CDR1 and CDR2 from the germline V gene are SGDLS and YYNGEE. This CDR3 has 15 amino acids. As DNA, the CDR3 is TGTGCCAGCAGCGGGGGGACGGAGTACGACTATGGCTACACCTTC. As protein: CASSGGTEYDYGYTF. The full variable domain, with the rest looked up from reference TRBV9 and TRBJ1-2, is DSGVTQTPKHLITATGQRVTLRCSPRSGDLSVYWYQQSLDQGLQFLIQYYNGEERAKGNILERFSAQQFPDLHSELNLSSLELGDSALYFCASSGGTEYDYGYTFGSGTRLTVV.

This clone was seen once. The chain recombines TRBV5-1 with TRBJ1-5; 8 bases map to TRBD1. The CDR3 is made up of 15 amino acids. V was clipped by 2 bases and J by 12 bases; unmatched bases: 13. Germline V gives CDR1 SGHRS, CDR2 YFSETQ. The CDR3 loop is CASSLQGGERAGQHF. The CDR3 DNA sequence: TGCGCCAGCAGCTTACAGGGGGGCGAGCGGGCGGGCCAGCATTTT. The variable domain in full, completed from reference TRBV5-1 and TRBJ1-5, reads KAGVTQTPRYLIKTRGQQVTLSCSPISGHRSVSWYQQTPGQGLQFLFEYFSETQRNKGNFPGRFSGRQFSNSRSEMNVSTLELGDSALYLCASSLQGGERAGQHFGDGTRLSIL.

The V call is TRBV5-4, the J call TRBJ2-2; D not resolved. Looked up from germline, CDR1 is SGHNT and CDR2 is YYREEE (reference sequence). The germline V and J ends were trimmed by 0 bases and 7 bases, with 10 bases remaining between them. The CDR3 extends over 14 amino acids. The CDR3 loop reads CASSLEGYGGELFF. DNA for the CDR3: TGTGCCAGCAGCTTGGAAGGGTATGGCGGGGAGCTGTTTTTT.

The rearrangement uses TRBV28 and TRBJ1-6, with 8 nucleotides matching TRBD1. CDR1 is MDHEN, CDR2 SYDVKM, per germline. The CDR3 is 17 residues long. The junction had 11 bases not matched to a gene; V was cut back by 3 bases and J by 7 bases. As DNA, the CDR3 is TGTGCCAGCAGTTTCAGGACAGGGTGGGGAGTGAATTCACCCCTCCACTTT. Protein: CASSFRTGWGVNSPLHF.

The rearrangement joins TRBV6-2 or TRBV6-3 to TRBJ2-1; 9 nucleotides match TRBD1. The CDR3 is made up of 15 amino acids. Germline V CDR1 and CDR2: MNHEY, SVGEGT. V shed 5 bases and J 7 bases; nucleotides not matched to a gene: 9. CDR3 region: CASSLTGGLLNEQFF. CDR3 nucleotide sequence: TGTGCCAGCAGTCTAACAGGGGGCCTTCTTAATGAGCAGTTCTTC.

J is TRBJ1-2 and V is TRBV27; tentatively, D is TRBD1 (5 bases). The V gene's germline CDR1 is MNHEY and CDR2 SMNVEV (reference sequence). The CDR3 totals 15 residues. V lost 0 bases and J lost 4, with 12 bases in between. The CDR3 DNA reads as TGTGCCAGCAGTTTATCCGGAGGGGTCGGCTATGGCTACACCTTC. This encodes CASSLSGGVGYGYTF.